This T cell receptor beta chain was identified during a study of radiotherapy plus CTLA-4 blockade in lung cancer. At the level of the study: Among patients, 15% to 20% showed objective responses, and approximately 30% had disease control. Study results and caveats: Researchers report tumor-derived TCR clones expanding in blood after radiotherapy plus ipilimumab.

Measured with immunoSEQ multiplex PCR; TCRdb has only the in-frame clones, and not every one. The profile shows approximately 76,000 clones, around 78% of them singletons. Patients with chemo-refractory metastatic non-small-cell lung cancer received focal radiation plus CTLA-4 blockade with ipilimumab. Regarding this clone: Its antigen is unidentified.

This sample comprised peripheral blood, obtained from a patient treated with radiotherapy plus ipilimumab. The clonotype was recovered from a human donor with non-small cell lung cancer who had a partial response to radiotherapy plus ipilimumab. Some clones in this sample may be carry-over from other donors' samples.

The CDR3 sequence is CASSRQGLEQYF. CDR3 sequence (DNA): TGTGCCAGCAGCCGGCAGGGGCTCGAGCAGTACTTC. V and J are TRBV11-2 and TRBJ2-7; D is possibly TRBD1 (6 bases). The CDR3 length is 12 residues. The germline gives CDR1 SGHAT, CDR2 FQNNGV. V lost 5 bases and J lost 6, with 11 bases in between.